These 20 T cell receptor beta chains were all obtained from the same sample, sequenced in a study of T cell repertoires in cytomegalovirus infection. MiXCR, applied by TCRdb to the reads, yields one record per CDR3 protein. This table has 480,000 or so distinct CDR3 sequences, about 11% appearing once. Sequenced sample: PBMCs. These receptors were collected from a human donor in good health (CMV status not recorded). Some clones in this sample may be carry-over from other donors' samples.

This clonotype was counted ten times or more. The genes are TRBV12-3 or TRBV12-4 and TRBJ2-2, with 7 bases lining up with TRBD1. The CDR3 has 14 residues. J lost 10 bases, V lost 3 bases, and 8 bases had no gene match. CDR3 region: CASSFTGALLELFF. In nucleotides, the CDR3 is TGTGCCAGCAGTTTCACAGGGGCGCTACTGGAGCTGTTTTTT.

This clonotype was seen only a few times. V gene TRBV28 combines with J gene TRBJ2-3; D is ambiguous. The CDR3 runs to 15 residues. CDR1 is MDHEN and CDR2 is SYDVKM in the germline V gene. Trimming took 7 bases from V and 4 from J, leaving 18 bases between them. CDR3 loop: CASTLFLGPSDTQYF. As DNA, the CDR3 is TGTGCCAGCACCCTCTTTTTAGGGCCCTCAGATACGCAGTATTTT.

This chain links TRBV2 with TRBJ2-6, with D possibly being TRBD1 (6 bases). Germline V CDR1 and CDR2: SNHLY, FYNNEI. The V end lost 5 bases, the J end lost 0 bases, and 8 bases lay between the germline ends. CDR3 length: 15 residues. CDR3 protein: CASSRTDSGANVLTF. DNA of the CDR3: TGTGCCAGCAGTCGGACAGACTCTGGGGCCAACGTCCTGACTTTC.

This clonotype was observed at least ten times. The V call is TRBV28, the J call TRBJ1-2; D might be TRBD1 (5 bases). CDR1 and CDR2 (germline): MDHEN, SYDVKM. V dropped 7 bases and J dropped 4 bases, with 10 bases sitting between them. The CDR3 runs to 12 residues. The DNA for the CDR3 is TGTGCCAGCAATCAGGGTGCCTATGGCTACACCTTC. The encoded protein is CASNQGAYGYTF.

This clonotype has at least ten counts. The genes are TRBV6-5 and TRBJ1-2; no clear D. This CDR3 spans 15 amino acids. V lost 0 bases and J 0 bases, leaving 8 bases between the germline ends. The V gene's germline CDR1 is MNHEY and CDR2 SVGAGI. The DNA for the CDR3 is TGTGCCAGCAGTTACTCGGCAGGCCCTAACTATGGCTACACCTTC. This encodes CASSYSAGPNYGYTF.

This clonotype was recorded many times. The chain couples TRBV28 to TRBJ2-2; 10 bases agree with TRBD1. V lost 3 bases to trimming and J lost 4 bases; unmatched junction nucleotides: 2. This CDR3 region has 15 residues. Germline V gene data show CDR1 as MDHEN and CDR2 as SYDVKM. CDR3 in amino acids: CASSLDRGITGELFF. The DNA for the CDR3 is TGTGCCAGCAGTTTGGACAGGGGGATCACCGGGGAGCTGTTTTTT.

A word on this clonotype: Germline is not matched at one junction end, which may reflect a read error. The rearrangement uses TRBV6-5 and TRBJ1-1, with 8 bases matching TRBD1. Germline V gene data show CDR1 as MNHEY and CDR2 as SVGAGI. The CDR3 has 12 amino acids. The CDR3 DNA is TGTGCCAGCGCCAGAGGACAGGGCGGGCGGGTCTTT. Its translation: CASARGQGGRVF.

This clonotype was counted at least ten times. The chain combines TRBV20-1 with TRBJ2-3; D is perhaps TRBD2 (6 bases). Germline V gene sequence: CDR1 DFQATT, CDR2 SNEGSKA (reference sequence). The CDR3 is 15 amino acids. V was trimmed by 3 bases and J by 3 bases, leaving 16 bases between them. The CDR3 DNA reads as TGCAGTGCTAGGACCTGGCCGGGAGTGACAGATACGCAGTATTTT. Its translation: CSARTWPGVTDTQYF.

This clonotype was detected a few times. V gene TRBV20-1 combines with J gene TRBJ2-7; 9 bases line up with TRBD2. The CDR3 loop spans 13 amino acids. Germline V gene lookup returns CDR1 DFQATT and CDR2 SNEGSKA (reference sequence). V dropped 5 bases and J dropped 2; count of bases not matched to a gene: 4. Here the CDR3 reads CSASGTSTYEQYF. CDR3 sequence (DNA): TGCAGTGCTTCCGGGACTAGCACCTACGAGCAGTACTTC.

This clonotype was seen ten or more times. This chain connects TRBV7-9 to TRBJ2-3, with 9 bases lining up with TRBD2. Germline CDR1 reads SEHNR; CDR2 reads FQNEAQ (reference sequence). Trimming took 7 bases from V and 4 from J; bases not matched to a gene: 9. This CDR3 has 15 amino acids. For the CDR3, the DNA is TGTGCCAGCACCGGGACTAGCCACTCGTCAGATACGCAGTATTTT. Translation: CASTGTSHSSDTQYF.

This clonotype was recorded many times. The chain has TRBV10-3 and TRBJ2-3; D possibly corresponds to TRBD2 (6 bases). Germline V gene lookup returns CDR1 ENHRY and CDR2 SYGVKD. Trimming pared 10 bases from V and 4 bases from J, leaving 21 bases between. This CDR3 has 15 residues. For the CDR3, the DNA is TGTGCCACGGAAGGTCGGGGGATGGGGCCAGATACGCAGTATTTT. Translated: CATEGRGMGPDTQYF.

There are many counts of this clonotype. V is TRBV7-2 and J is TRBJ2-1; perhaps TRBD2 as D (6 bases). V gave up 3 bases and J gave up 9 bases, with 18 bases separating them. The germline V gene has CDR1 SGHTA and CDR2 FQGNSA. The CDR3 has 15 residues. The CDR3 here is CASSFIVGAGGEQFF. In DNA, the CDR3 is TGTGCCAGCAGCTTTATAGTAGGAGCGGGCGGTGAGCAGTTCTTC. Using reference TRBV7-2 and TRBJ2-1 for the parts outside the CDR3, the full variable domain is GAGVSQSPSNKVTEKGKDVELRCDPISGHTALYWYRQSLGQGLEFLIYFQGNSAPDKSGLPSDRFSAERTGGSVSTLTIQRTQQEDSAVYLCASSFIVGAGGEQFFGPGTRLTVL.

The chain combines TRBV5-6 with TRBJ2-3; 8 bases align to TRBD1. The CDR3 spans 15 residues. V shed 3 bases, J shed 2 bases, and the junction held 5 bases outside the gene matches. Germline-derived CDR1 and CDR2 are SGHDT and YYEEEE. The CDR3 spells CASSSPGQDTDTQYF. The CDR3 DNA sequence: TGTGCCAGCAGCTCCCCGGGACAGGACACAGATACGCAGTATTTT.

This clonotype was seen at least ten times. The chain carries TRBV7-8 and TRBJ1-1; D not resolved. Germline V CDR1 and CDR2: SGHVS, FQNEAQ. The CDR3 is made up of 14 amino acids. Trimming cost V 7 bases and J 0 bases, with 12 bases left between them. CDR3: CASNMGSLNTEAFF. Written as DNA, the CDR3 is TGTGCCAGCAATATGGGCAGTTTGAACACTGAAGCTTTCTTT.

Many counts were recorded for this clonotype. The rearrangement links TRBV18 to TRBJ1-4; maybe TRBD1 (5 bases). The CDR3 extends over 15 amino acids. Germline lookup yields CDR1 KGHSH and CDR2 LQKENI. V was shortened by 2 bases and J by 8 bases, with 15 bases between the two germline ends. This chain's CDR3 is CASSPRSARVEKLFF. The DNA of the CDR3 is TGTGCCAGCTCACCAAGGTCCGCCAGGGTCGAAAAACTGTTTTTT.

At least ten counts were recorded for this clonotype. This chain uses TRBV7-9 with TRBJ1-2; D gene ambiguous. Looked up from germline, CDR1 is SEHNR and CDR2 is FQNEAQ (reference sequence). The CDR3 is 13 amino acids. V shed 5 bases and J shed 4 bases, with 11 bases lying between them. CDR3 in amino acids: CASSRDTTYGYTF. For the CDR3, the DNA is TGTGCCAGCAGCCGAGACACCACCTATGGCTACACCTTC.

Ten or more counts support this clonotype. The chain combines TRBV4-2 with TRBJ2-3, with TRBD2 identical over 7 bases. The germline V gene encodes CDR1 LGHNA and CDR2 YNFKEQ. This CDR3 has 16 residues. V shed 1 base and J 4 bases; nucleotides not matched to a gene: 8. CDR3 bases: TGTGCCAGCAGCCAAGGACGAGCGGGACTGGCAGATACGCAGTATTTT. Protein sequence: CASSQGRAGLADTQYF.

The chain couples TRBV20-1 to TRBJ1-1; TRBD1 agrees at 8 bases. The germline V gene has CDR1 DFQATT and CDR2 SNEGSKA (reference sequence). CDR3 length: 15 amino acids. With V trimmed by 2 bases and J by 7 bases, 12 bases remained unmatched. The CDR3 DNA reads TGCAGTGCTAGATTTTCTAGGACAGGGAATCTTGAAGCTTTCTTT. Its translation is CSARFSRTGNLEAFF.

The V call is TRBV18, the J call TRBJ1-5; the D is unclear. Germline loops: CDR1 KGHSH, CDR2 LQKENI. Between the trimmed V and J ends, which lost 3 bases and 1 base, there was a span of 13 bases. The CDR3 sequence is 16 residues long. The CDR3 spells CASSPRGPRSNQPQHF. The CDR3 DNA reads TGTGCCAGCTCACCTCGAGGGCCAAGGAGCAATCAGCCCCAGCATTTT.

This clonotype was observed at least ten times. The rearrangement joins TRBV7-9 to TRBJ1-2; 7 bases map to TRBD1. This CDR3 contains 15 residues. In germline, CDR1 is SEHNR, CDR2 FQNEAQ (reference sequence). The junction had 14 bases not matched to a gene; V was cut back by 5 bases and J by 8 bases. CDR3 loop: CASSVVRGITYGYTF. In DNA, the CDR3 is TGTGCCAGCAGCGTTGTCAGGGGGATTACGTACGGCTACACCTTC.